What follows describes a single T cell receptor beta chain. Its antigen is unidentified. The CDR3 is made up of 15 amino acids. CDR1 SGHDN and CDR2 FVKESK come from the germline V gene. V was shortened by 0 bases and J by 5 bases, with 14 bases between the two germline ends. This specimen comes from a study of cytotoxic CD8 clonotypes in ibrutinib-treated CLL. Points from the study as a whole: The clonality rise at ibrutinib response reflected private clonotype expansion.

Data came from immunoSEQ multiplex PCR; TCRdb stores just in-frame clones and leaves some out. The profile shows some 300,000 clones, roughly 79% of them singletons. Sequenced here: PBMCs, sampled before ibrutinib treatment. The chain couples TRBV14 to TRBJ2-7; D uncertain. The origin of this receptor is a human donor with chronic lymphocytic leukemia. The CDR3 nucleotides are TGTGCCAGCAGCCAAGATCGCCATGCGGTTCACGAGCAGTACTTC. This encodes CASSQDRHAVHEQYF.